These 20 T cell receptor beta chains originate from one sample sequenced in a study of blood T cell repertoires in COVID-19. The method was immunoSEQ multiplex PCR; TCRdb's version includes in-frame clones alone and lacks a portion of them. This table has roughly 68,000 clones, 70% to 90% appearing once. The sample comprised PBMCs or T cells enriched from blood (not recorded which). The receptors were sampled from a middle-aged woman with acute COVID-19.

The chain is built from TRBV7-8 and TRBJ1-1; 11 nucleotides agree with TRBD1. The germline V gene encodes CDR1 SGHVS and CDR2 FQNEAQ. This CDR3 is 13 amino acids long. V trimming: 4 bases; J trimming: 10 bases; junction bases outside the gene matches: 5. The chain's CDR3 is CASSSGQGAAAFF. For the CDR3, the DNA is TGTGCCAGCAGCTCCGGACAGGGGGCCGCAGCTTTCTTT. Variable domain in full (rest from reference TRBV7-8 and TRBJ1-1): GAGVSQSPRYKVAKRGQDVALRCDPISGHVSLFWYQQALGQGPEFLTYFQNEAQLDKSGLPSDRFFAERPEGSVSTLKIQRTQQEDSAVYLCASSSGQGAAAFFGQGTRLTVV.

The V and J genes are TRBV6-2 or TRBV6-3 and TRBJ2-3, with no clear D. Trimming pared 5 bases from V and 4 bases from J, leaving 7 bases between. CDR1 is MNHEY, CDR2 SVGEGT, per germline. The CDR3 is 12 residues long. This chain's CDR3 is CASSLTPDTQYF. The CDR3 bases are TGTGCCAGCAGTCTGACTCCAGATACGCAGTATTTT.

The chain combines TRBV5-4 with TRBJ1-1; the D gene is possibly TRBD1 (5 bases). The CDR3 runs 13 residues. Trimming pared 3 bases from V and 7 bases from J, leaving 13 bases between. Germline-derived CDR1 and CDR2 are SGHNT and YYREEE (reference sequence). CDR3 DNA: TGTGCCAGCAGCTCCCTTCTGGGGGGTGAAGCTTTCTTT. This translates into CASSSLLGGEAFF.

Here the CDR3 DNA reads TGTGCCAGCAGCCACCCAACAGTTTACGAGCAGTACGTC. Its protein is CASSHPTVYEQYV. This rearrangement joins TRBV11-2 to TRBJ2-7; D is unclear. The CDR3 consists of 13 residues. The germline V and J ends were trimmed by 5 bases and 4 bases, with 12 bases remaining between them. The germline V gene has CDR1 SGHAT and CDR2 FQNNGV.

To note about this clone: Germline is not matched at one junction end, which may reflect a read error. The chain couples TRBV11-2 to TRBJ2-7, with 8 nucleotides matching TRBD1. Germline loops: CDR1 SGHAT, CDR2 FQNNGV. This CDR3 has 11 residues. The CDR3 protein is CASSPGGPFSF. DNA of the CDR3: TGTGCCAGCAGCCCAGGGGGCCCATTCTCCTTC.

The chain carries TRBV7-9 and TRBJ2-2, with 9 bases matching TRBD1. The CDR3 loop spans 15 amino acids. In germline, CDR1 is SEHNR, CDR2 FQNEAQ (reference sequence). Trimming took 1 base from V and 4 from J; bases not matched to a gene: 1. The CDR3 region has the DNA TGTGCCAGCAGCTTAGGGACAGGGGTCACCGGGGAGCTGTTTTTT. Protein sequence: CASSLGTGVTGELFF.

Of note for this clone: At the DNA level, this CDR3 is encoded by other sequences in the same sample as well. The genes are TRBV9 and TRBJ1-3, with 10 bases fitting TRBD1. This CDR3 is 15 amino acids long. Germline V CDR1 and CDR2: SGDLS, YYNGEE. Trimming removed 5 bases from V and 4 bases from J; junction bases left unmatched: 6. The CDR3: CASSSGTGVGNTIYF. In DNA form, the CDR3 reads TGTGCCAGCAGTTCCGGGACAGGGGTAGGAAACACCATATATTTT. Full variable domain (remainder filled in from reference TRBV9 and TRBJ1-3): DSGVTQTPKHLITATGQRVTLRCSPRSGDLSVYWYQQSLDQGLQFLIQYYNGEERAKGNILERFSAQQFPDLHSELNLSSLELGDSALYFCASSSGTGVGNTIYFGEGSWLTVV.

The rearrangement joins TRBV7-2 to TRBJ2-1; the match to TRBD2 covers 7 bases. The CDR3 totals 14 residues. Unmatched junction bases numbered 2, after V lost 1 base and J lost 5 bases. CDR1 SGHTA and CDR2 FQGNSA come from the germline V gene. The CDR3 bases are TGTGCCAGCAGCTTAGTGGGGGGGGACAATGAGCAGTTCTTC. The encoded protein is CASSLVGGDNEQFF.

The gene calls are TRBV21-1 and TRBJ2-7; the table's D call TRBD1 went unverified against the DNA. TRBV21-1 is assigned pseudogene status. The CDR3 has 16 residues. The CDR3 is CASSKDRQGESYEQYV. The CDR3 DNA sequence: TGTGCCAGCAGCAAAGACCGGCAGGGGGAGAGTTACGAGCAGTACGTC.

The CDR3 DNA follows: TGTGCCAGCAGCGCTGGACAGGGTTACGAAAAACTGTTTTTT. Its translation: CASSAGQGYEKLFF. The gene calls are TRBV9 and TRBJ1-4; 8 bases agree with TRBD1. The CDR3 has 14 amino acids. J gave up 8 bases and V 3 bases, and 6 bases lay outside the gene matches. CDR1 and CDR2 from the germline V gene are SGDLS and YYNGEE. Together with reference TRBV9 and TRBJ1-4, the CDR3 gives the full variable domain: DSGVTQTPKHLITATGQRVTLRCSPRSGDLSVYWYQQSLDQGLQFLIQYYNGEERAKGNILERFSAQQFPDLHSELNLSSLELGDSALYFCASSAGQGYEKLFFGSGTQLSVL.

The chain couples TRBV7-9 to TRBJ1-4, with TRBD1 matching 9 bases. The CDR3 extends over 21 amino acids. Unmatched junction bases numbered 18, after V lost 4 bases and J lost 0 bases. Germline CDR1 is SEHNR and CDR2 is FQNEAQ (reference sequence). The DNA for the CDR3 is TGTGCCAGCAGCTGGGCCGGTACAGGGGGCGCCCAGGATGCAACTAATGAAAAACTGTTTTTT. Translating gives CASSWAGTGGAQDATNEKLFF. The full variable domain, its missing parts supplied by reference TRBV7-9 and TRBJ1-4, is DTGVSQNPRHKITKRGQNVTFRCDPISEHNRLYWYRQTLGQGPEFLTYFQNEAQLEKSRLLSDRFSAERPKGSFSTLEIQRTEQGDSAMYLCASSWAGTGGAQDATNEKLFFGSGTQLSVL.

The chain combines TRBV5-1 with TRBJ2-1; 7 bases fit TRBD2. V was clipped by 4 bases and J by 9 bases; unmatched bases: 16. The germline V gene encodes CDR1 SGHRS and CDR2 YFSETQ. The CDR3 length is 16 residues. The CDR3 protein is CASSKEGTNRGGEQFF. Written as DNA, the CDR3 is TGCGCCAGCAGCAAGGAGGGGACTAATCGTGGAGGTGAGCAGTTCTTC.

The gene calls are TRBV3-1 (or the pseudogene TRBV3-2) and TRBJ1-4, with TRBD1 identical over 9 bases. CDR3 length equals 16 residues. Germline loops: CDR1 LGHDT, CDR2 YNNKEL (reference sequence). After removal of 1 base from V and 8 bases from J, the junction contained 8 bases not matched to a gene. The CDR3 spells CASSQGPTGGREKLFF. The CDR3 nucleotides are TGTGCCAGCAGCCAAGGCCCGACAGGGGGAAGAGAAAAACTGTTTTTT.

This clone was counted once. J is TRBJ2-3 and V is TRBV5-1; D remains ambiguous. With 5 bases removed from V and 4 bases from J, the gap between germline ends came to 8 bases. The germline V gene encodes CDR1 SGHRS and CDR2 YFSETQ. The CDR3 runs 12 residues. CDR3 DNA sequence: TGCGCCAGCAGGCTAGAAGCAGATACGCAGTATTTT. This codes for CASRLEADTQYF.

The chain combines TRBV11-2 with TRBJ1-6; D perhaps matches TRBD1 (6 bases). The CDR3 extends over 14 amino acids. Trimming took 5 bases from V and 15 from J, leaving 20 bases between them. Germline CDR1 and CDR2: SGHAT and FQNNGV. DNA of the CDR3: TGTGCCAGCAGCAGCGGGACAAGACCAGATCTCCTCCACTTT. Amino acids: CASSSGTRPDLLHF.

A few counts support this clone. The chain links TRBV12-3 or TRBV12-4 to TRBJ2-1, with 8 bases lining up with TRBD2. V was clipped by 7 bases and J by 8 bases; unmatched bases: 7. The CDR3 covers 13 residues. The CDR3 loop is CASIRGGTDEQFF. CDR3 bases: TGTGCCAGCATCCGGGGGGGCACGGATGAGCAGTTCTTC.

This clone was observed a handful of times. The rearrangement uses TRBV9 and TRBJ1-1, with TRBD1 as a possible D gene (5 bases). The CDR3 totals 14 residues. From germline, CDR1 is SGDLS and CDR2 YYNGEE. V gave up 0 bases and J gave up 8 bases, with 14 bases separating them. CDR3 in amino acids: CASSVDRTLGEAFF. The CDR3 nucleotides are TGTGCCAGCAGCGTAGACAGGACCTTAGGGGAAGCTTTCTTT.

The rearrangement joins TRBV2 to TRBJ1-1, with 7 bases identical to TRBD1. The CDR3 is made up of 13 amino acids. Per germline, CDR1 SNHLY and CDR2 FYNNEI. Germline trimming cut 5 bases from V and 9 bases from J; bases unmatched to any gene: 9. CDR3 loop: CASSTRGDSQAFF. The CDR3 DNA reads TGTGCCAGCAGTACAAGGGGGGACAGCCAAGCTTTCTTT.

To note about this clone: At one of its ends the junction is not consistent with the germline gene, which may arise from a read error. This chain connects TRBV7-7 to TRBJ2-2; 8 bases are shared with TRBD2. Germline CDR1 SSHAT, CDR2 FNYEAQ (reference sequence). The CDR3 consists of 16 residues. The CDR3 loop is CASSPTGGSNTGELFF. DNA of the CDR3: TGTGCTAGCAGTCCTACGGGGGGGTCGAACACCGGGGAGCTGTTTTTT.

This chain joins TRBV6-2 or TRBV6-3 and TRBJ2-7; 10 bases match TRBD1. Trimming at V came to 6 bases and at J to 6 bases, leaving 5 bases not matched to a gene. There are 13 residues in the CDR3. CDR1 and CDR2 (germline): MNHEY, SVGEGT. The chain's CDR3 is CASSRDRGREQYF. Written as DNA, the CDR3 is TGTGCCAGCAGCCGGGACAGGGGACGCGAGCAGTACTTC.